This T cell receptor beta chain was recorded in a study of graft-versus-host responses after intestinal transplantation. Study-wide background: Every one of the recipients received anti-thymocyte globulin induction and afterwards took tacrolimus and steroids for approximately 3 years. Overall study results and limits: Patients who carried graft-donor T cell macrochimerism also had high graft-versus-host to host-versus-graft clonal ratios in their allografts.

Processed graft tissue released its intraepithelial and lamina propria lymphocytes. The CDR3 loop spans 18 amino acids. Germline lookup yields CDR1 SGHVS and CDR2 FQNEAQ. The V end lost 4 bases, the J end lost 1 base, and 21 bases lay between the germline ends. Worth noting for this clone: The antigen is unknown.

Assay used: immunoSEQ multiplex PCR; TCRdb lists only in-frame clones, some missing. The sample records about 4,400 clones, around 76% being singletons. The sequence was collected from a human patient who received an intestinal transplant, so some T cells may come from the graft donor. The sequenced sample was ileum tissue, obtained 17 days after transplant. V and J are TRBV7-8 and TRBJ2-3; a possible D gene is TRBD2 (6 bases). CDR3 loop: CASSSPSQPGGGTDTQYF. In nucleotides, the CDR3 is TGTGCCAGCAGCTCCCCGAGCCAACCCGGGGGAGGCACAGATACGCAGTATTTT.